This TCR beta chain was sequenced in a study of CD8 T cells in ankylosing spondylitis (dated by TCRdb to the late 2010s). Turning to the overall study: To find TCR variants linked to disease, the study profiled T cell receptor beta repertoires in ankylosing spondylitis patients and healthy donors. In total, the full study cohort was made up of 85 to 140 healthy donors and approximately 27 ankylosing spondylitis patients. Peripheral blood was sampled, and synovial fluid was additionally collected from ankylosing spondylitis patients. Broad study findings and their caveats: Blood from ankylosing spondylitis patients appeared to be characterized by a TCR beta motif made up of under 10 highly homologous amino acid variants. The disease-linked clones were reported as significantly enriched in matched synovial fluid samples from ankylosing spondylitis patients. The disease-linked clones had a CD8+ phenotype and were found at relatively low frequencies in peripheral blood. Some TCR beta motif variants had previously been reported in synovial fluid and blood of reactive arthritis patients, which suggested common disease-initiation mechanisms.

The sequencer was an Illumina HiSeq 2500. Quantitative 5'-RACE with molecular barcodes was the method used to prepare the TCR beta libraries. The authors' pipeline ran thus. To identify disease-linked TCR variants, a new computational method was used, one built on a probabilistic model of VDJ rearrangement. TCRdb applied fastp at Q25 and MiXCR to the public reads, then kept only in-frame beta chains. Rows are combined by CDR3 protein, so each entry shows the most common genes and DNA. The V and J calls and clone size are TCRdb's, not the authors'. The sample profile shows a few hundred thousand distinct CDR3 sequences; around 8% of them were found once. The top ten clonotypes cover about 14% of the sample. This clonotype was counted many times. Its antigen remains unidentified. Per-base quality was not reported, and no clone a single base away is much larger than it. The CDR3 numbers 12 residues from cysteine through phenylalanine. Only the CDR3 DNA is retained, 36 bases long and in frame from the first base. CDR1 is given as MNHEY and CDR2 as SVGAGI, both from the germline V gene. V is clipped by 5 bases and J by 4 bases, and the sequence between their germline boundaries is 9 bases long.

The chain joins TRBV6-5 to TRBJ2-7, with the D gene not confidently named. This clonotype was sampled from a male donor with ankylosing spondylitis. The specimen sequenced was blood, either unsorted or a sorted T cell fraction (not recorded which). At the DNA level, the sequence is TGTGCCAGCAGTGGCTCAGAGTACGAGCAGTACTTC. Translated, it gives CASSGSEYEQYF.